This TCR beta chain was retrieved from a study of CD8 T cells in Susac syndrome. The RNA input was about 0.5 to 1 ug, and it was reverse transcribed with random hexamers. TCRdb reprocessed the immunoSEQ multiplex PCR reads via MiXCR and lists one record per CDR3 protein. The table shows about 190,000 distinct CDR3 sequences, with 85% to 95% occurring only once. The CDR3 loop spans 15 amino acids. Trimming removed 5 bases from V and 6 bases from J, with 19 bases in between. The chain couples TRBV12-3 or TRBV12-4 to TRBJ1-2; maybe TRBD1 (5 bases). Sequencing was carried out using CD8+ T cells from PBMCs. This clonotype was obtained from a human donor with Susac syndrome. This CDR3 reads CASSPSRGGDDGYTF. The CDR3 DNA reads as TGTGCCAGCAGTCCCTCGAGAGGAGGGGATGATGGCTACACCTTC.